These 30 T cell receptor beta chains came from one sample sequenced in a study of shared clonotypes between healthy human individuals. It was CD45RO-negative cells, positively selected for CCR7, that made up naive CD8 cells, with terminally differentiated effector memory CD45RA+ cells excluded. Profiling relied on immunoSEQ multiplex PCR, and the TCRdb table lists in-frame clones only, not all of them. Among millions of clones listed, about 95% were seen once. Sequenced sample: naive CD8+ T cells sorted from blood. The source is a man between 18 and 35 years old in good health.

The chain joins TRBV7-9 to TRBJ2-1; the match to TRBD2 covers 7 bases. There are 16 residues in the CDR3. Germline V gives CDR1 SEHNR, CDR2 FQNEAQ (reference sequence). V trimming: 0 bases; J trimming: 4 bases; junction bases outside the gene matches: 6. CDR3 in amino acids: CASSLADREDYNEQFF. In DNA, the CDR3 is TGTGCCAGCAGCTTAGCGGACCGGGAGGATTACAATGAGCAGTTCTTC.

The chain links TRBV29-1 to TRBJ2-7, with D perhaps being TRBD1 or TRBD2 (5 bases each). CDR3 length: 13 amino acids. Germline CDR1 reads SQVTM; CDR2 reads ANQGSEA. V was pared by 4 bases and J by 1 base, with 11 bases between. The CDR3 sequence: CSVVGENSYEQYF. The CDR3 region has the DNA TGCAGCGTTGTGGGGGAGAATTCCTACGAGCAGTACTTC.

This chain uses TRBV2 with TRBJ2-7; 9 nucleotides align to TRBD2. Germline V lookup: CDR1 SNHLY, CDR2 FYNNEI. V lost 5 bases to trimming and J lost 0 bases; unmatched junction nucleotides: 26. This CDR3 is 22 amino acids long. The CDR3: CASSRDTPGWASGATASYEQYF. In DNA form, the CDR3 reads TGTGCCAGCAGTCGGGACACCCCCGGATGGGCTAGCGGGGCCACCGCCTCCTACGAGCAGTACTTC.

V usage is TRBV11-2 and J usage is TRBJ2-5; TRBD2 agrees at 12 bases. CDR3 length: 15 residues. With 5 bases clipped from V and 5 bases from J, the junction kept 6 bases outside the gene matches. CDR1 and CDR2 (germline): SGHAT, FQNNGV. The chain's CDR3 is CASSPMTSGSETQYF. In DNA form, the CDR3 reads TGTGCCAGCAGCCCAATGACTAGCGGGAGTGAGACCCAGTACTTC.

V gene TRBV6-1 combines with J gene TRBJ1-1; D is uncertain. CDR3 length: 15 residues. V dropped 2 bases and J dropped 2 bases, with 12 bases sitting between them. In germline, CDR1 is MNHNS, CDR2 SASEGT. The CDR3 sequence: CASSEWWVVNTEAFF. The DNA for the CDR3 is TGTGCCAGCAGTGAATGGTGGGTGGTAAACACTGAAGCTTTCTTT.

With regard to this clone: Other DNA variants within this sample encode the same CDR3. The DNA for the CDR3 is TGTGCCAGCAGTCTCCCAGGGGATACGCAGTATTTT. This codes for CASSLPGDTQYF. The genes are TRBV27 and TRBJ2-3; D might be TRBD1 (5 bases). This CDR3 is 12 amino acids long. With 5 bases removed from V and 6 bases from J, the gap between germline ends came to 9 bases. Germline V lookup: CDR1 MNHEY, CDR2 SMNVEV (reference sequence).

In this sample, this clone turned up once. The chain couples TRBV5-6 to TRBJ2-2; D unclear. This CDR3 contains 16 residues. Germline CDR1 reads SGHDT; CDR2 reads YYEEEE. V was pared by 3 bases and J by 2 bases, with 14 bases between. The CDR3 DNA reads TGTGCCAGCAGCTCGGCCCGACCACTAAACACCGGGGAGCTGTTTTTT. This sequence encodes CASSSARPLNTGELFF.

The chain carries TRBV6-6 and TRBJ2-3; 7 bases are shared with TRBD1. From germline, CDR1 is MNHNY and CDR2 SVGAGI (reference sequence). The CDR3 length is 13 residues. With 2 bases clipped from V and 4 bases from J, the junction kept 0 bases outside the gene matches. Here the CDR3 DNA reads TGTGCCAGCAGTTACACAGGGGCAGATACGCAGTATTTT. Residues: CASSYTGADTQYF.

J is TRBJ2-5 and V is TRBV6-5, with D perhaps TRBD2 (6 bases). The CDR3 loop spans 16 amino acids. Germline V gene lookup returns CDR1 MNHEY and CDR2 SVGAGI. With 2 bases removed from V and 3 bases from J, the gap between germline ends came to 16 bases. DNA for the CDR3: TGTGCCAGCAGTTACGGGGGGAATTTAAGGAAAGAGACCCAGTACTTC. Its protein is CASSYGGNLRKETQYF.

The chain combines TRBV9 with TRBJ1-2; D is undetermined. The germline V and J ends were trimmed by 4 bases and 7 bases, with 17 bases remaining between them. Germline V CDR1 and CDR2: SGDLS, YYNGEE. This CDR3 region has 14 residues. The CDR3 spells CASSPSGGRRGYTF. CDR3 nucleotides: TGTGCCAGCAGCCCTAGCGGAGGGCGCCGTGGCTACACCTTC. Full variable domain (missing parts from reference TRBV9 and TRBJ1-2): DSGVTQTPKHLITATGQRVTLRCSPRSGDLSVYWYQQSLDQGLQFLIQYYNGEERAKGNILERFSAQQFPDLHSELNLSSLELGDSALYFCASSPSGGRRGYTFGSGTRLTVV.

The chain joins TRBV28 to TRBJ1-2; D perhaps matches TRBD1 (5 bases). The germline V and J ends were trimmed by 3 bases and 5 bases, with 19 bases remaining between them. Germline V gene lookup returns CDR1 MDHEN and CDR2 SYDVKM. This CDR3 has 16 residues. In DNA, the CDR3 is TGTGCCAGCAGTTTGATGGTAGGGGTTTCATGGTATGGCTACACCTTC. Translated: CASSLMVGVSWYGYTF.

V is TRBV21-1 and J is TRBJ2-7. TRBV21-1 is described as a pseudogene. The length of the CDR3 is 12 residues. CDR3: CASSMGSYEQYF. CDR3 nucleotides: TGTGCCAGCAGCATGGGCTCCTACGAGCAGTACTTC.

The count of this clone is one. The gene calls are TRBV10-1 and TRBJ2-2; D possibly corresponds to TRBD2 (5 bases). V was clipped by 4 bases and J by 5 bases, with 17 bases between them. The V gene's germline CDR1 is WNHNN and CDR2 SYGVQD (reference sequence). This CDR3 contains 16 residues. Written as DNA, the CDR3 is TGCGCCAGCAGTGGACACTCCTCGAGGGTAACCGGGGAGCTGTTTTTT. Residues: CASSGHSSRVTGELFF.

This clone appeared a few times. The gene calls are TRBV15 and TRBJ2-5; the match to TRBD1 covers 7 bases. Near its end, the DNA agrees better with TRBJ2-7, so the J call may be wrong. CDR3 length: 14 amino acids. Germline CDR1 reads LNHNV; CDR2 reads YYDKDF (reference sequence). The CDR3 loop reads CATSVDRARYEQYF. The CDR3, as DNA: TGTGCCACCAGTGTCGACAGGGCTCGTTACGAGCAGTACTTC.

On this clone itself: The sample carries other DNA sequences with the same CDR3. The V gene is TRBV7-2, the J gene TRBJ1-6; TRBD1 is a possible D gene (5 bases). V lost 1 base, J lost 7 bases, and 11 bases lay in between. The CDR3 totals 15 residues. Germline loops: CDR1 SGHTA, CDR2 FQGNSA. Here the CDR3 DNA reads TGTGCCAGCAGCTTAGGCGGGCAGGGAAATTCACCCCTCCACTTT. It specifies CASSLGGQGNSPLHF.

The chain is built from TRBV6-1 and TRBJ2-7; no definite D call. V lost 4 bases and J lost 1, with 8 bases in between. The CDR3 is 13 amino acids. Germline assignment: CDR1 MNHNS and CDR2 SASEGT. The CDR3 protein is CASSGHPSYEQYF. DNA of the CDR3: TGTGCCAGCAGTGGGCACCCTTCCTACGAGCAGTACTTC.

V usage is TRBV6-1 and J usage is TRBJ1-2, with unresolved D. The V end lost 4 bases, the J end lost 6 bases, and 9 bases lay between the germline ends. Germline V gene data show CDR1 as MNHNS and CDR2 as SASEGT. The CDR3 sequence is 12 residues long. CDR3 sequence (DNA): TGTGCCAGCAGTGTCCAGGAAGATGGCTACACCTTC. Its protein product is CASSVQEDGYTF.

V gene TRBV5-4 combines with J gene TRBJ2-5; D gene unclear. Trimming stripped 3 bases from V and 4 bases from J, with 10 bases between. The CDR3 sequence is 13 residues long. Germline loops: CDR1 SGHNT, CDR2 YYREEE (reference sequence). CDR3 DNA sequence: TGTGCCAGCAGCTGGTCCGGGTCAGAGACCCAGTACTTC. Its protein is CASSWSGSETQYF.

For the CDR3, the DNA is TGTGCCAGCAGCCCGGACAGGTTCTTTGGCTACACCTTC. Its protein product is CASSPDRFFGYTF. The chain carries TRBV27 and TRBJ1-2; 7 bases agree with TRBD1. V lost 6 bases and J lost 7; bases outside the gene matches: 8. The germline CDR1 and CDR2 sequences are MNHEY and SMNVEV (reference sequence). CDR3 length equals 13 residues.

This clone appeared a single time. V gene TRBV5-6 combines with J gene TRBJ2-1; D remains unclear. The CDR3 has 12 amino acids. CDR1 and CDR2 (germline): SGHDT, YYEEEE. Trimming pared 3 bases from V and 5 bases from J, leaving 6 bases between. This CDR3 reads CASSSFNNEQFF. The CDR3 bases are TGTGCCAGCAGCTCATTTAACAATGAGCAGTTCTTC.

The genes are TRBV9 and TRBJ2-2; D might be TRBD1 or TRBD2, each matching 7 bases. Trimming removed 3 bases at V and 3 bases at J, with 15 bases between. The CDR3 is 16 amino acids. CDR1 and CDR2 from the germline V gene are SGDLS and YYNGEE. In DNA, the CDR3 is TGTGCCAGCAGCGCCCCTCAGGGGGGGGACACCGGGGAGCTGTTTTTT. This encodes CASSAPQGGDTGELFF.

V gene TRBV9 combines with J gene TRBJ2-1; TRBD1 matches 9 bases. With 4 bases clipped from V and 8 bases from J, the junction kept 10 bases outside the gene matches. The length of the CDR3 is 15 residues. Germline V gives CDR1 SGDLS, CDR2 YYNGEE. CDR3 protein: CASSTWDREGDEQFF. The CDR3 nucleotides are TGTGCCAGCAGCACCTGGGACAGGGAGGGCGATGAGCAGTTCTTC. Filled out from reference TRBV9 and TRBJ2-1, the complete variable domain reads DSGVTQTPKHLITATGQRVTLRCSPRSGDLSVYWYQQSLDQGLQFLIQYYNGEERAKGNILERFSAQQFPDLHSELNLSSLELGDSALYFCASSTWDREGDEQFFGPGTRLTVL.

Comments on this clone: This same CDR3 is encoded by further DNA sequences in the sample. This rearrangement joins TRBV13 to TRBJ2-7, with 8 bases aligning to TRBD1. This CDR3 has 14 residues. The junction had 5 bases not matched to a gene; V was cut back by 5 bases and J by 2 bases. CDR1 is PRHDT and CDR2 is FYEKMQ in the germline V gene (reference sequence). Here the CDR3 reads CASSAGTGTYEQYF. CDR3 sequence (DNA): TGTGCCAGCAGCGCCGGGACAGGTACCTACGAGCAGTACTTC.

The rearrangement uses TRBV30 and TRBJ1-5, with D possibly being TRBD1 (6 bases). V was clipped by 4 bases and J by 6 bases, with 16 bases between them. Germline CDR1 and CDR2: GTSNPN and SVGIG (reference sequence). This CDR3 spans 14 amino acids. The CDR3 sequence is CAWNPTGIGQPQHF. In DNA, the CDR3 is TGTGCCTGGAATCCGACAGGCATCGGTCAGCCCCAGCATTTT.

This CDR3 is CASSEGWTANTGELFF. The CDR3 DNA reads TGTGCCAGCAGCGAAGGGTGGACAGCGAACACCGGGGAGCTGTTTTTT. The genes are TRBV4-2 and TRBJ2-2, with D perhaps TRBD1 (6 bases). V gave up 5 bases and J gave up 0 bases, with 13 bases separating them. Per germline, CDR1 LGHNA and CDR2 YNFKEQ. This CDR3 spans 16 amino acids.

This sequence joins TRBV4-3 and TRBJ1-2, with no clear D. The CDR3 totals 15 residues. V shed 0 bases and J shed 8 bases, with 16 bases lying between them. Germline V CDR1 and CDR2: LGHNA, YSLEER. Written as DNA, the CDR3 is TGCGCCAGCAGCCAAGATCGGGGAAGGTCCGACGGCTACACCTTC. Amino acid sequence: CASSQDRGRSDGYTF.

V and J are TRBV4-1 and TRBJ2-7; D might be TRBD2 (6 bases). Between the trimmed V and J ends, which lost 6 bases and 6 bases, there was a span of 15 bases. The CDR3 contains 13 residues. The V gene's germline CDR1 is MGHRA and CDR2 YSYEKL. The CDR3 loop reads CASSVLASGEQYF. DNA for the CDR3: TGCGCCAGCAGTGTACTAGCTTCTGGCGAGCAGTACTTC.

The genes are TRBV27 and TRBJ1-1; 8 bases align to TRBD1. Per the germline V gene, CDR1 is MNHEY and CDR2 is SMNVEV (reference sequence). Trimming cost V 1 base and J 3 bases; bases outside gene matches: 7. The CDR3 is 16 amino acids. The CDR3 loop reads CASSLYSRDRYTEAFF. Here the CDR3 DNA reads TGTGCCAGCAGTTTATATAGCCGGGACAGGTACACTGAAGCTTTCTTT.

The chain links TRBV5-4 to TRBJ2-2; D call uncertain. The CDR3 runs to 13 residues. Germline V gene sequence: CDR1 SGHNT, CDR2 YYREEE (reference sequence). The V and J ends lost 2 bases and 3 bases respectively, with 5 bases between them. Here the CDR3 DNA reads TGTGCCAGCAGCTTCTGGGACACCGGGGAGCTGTTTTTT. Its protein product is CASSFWDTGELFF.

The chain joins TRBV2 to TRBJ2-1; D is perhaps TRBD2 (5 bases). The CDR3 contains 17 residues. CDR1 SNHLY and CDR2 FYNNEI come from the germline V gene. V lost 4 bases, J lost 0 bases, and 16 bases lay in between. CDR3 amino acids: CASSAFSADSSYNEQFF. The CDR3 bases are TGTGCCAGCAGTGCATTTTCAGCGGATAGCTCCTACAATGAGCAGTTCTTC. The full variable domain, in which reference TRBV2 and TRBJ2-1 provide the parts outside the CDR3, is EPEVTQTPSHQVTQMGQEVILRCVPISNHLYFYWYRQILGQKVEFLVSFYNNEISEKSEIFDDQFSVERPDGSNFTLKIRSTKLEDSAMYFCASSAFSADSSYNEQFFGPGTRLTVL.